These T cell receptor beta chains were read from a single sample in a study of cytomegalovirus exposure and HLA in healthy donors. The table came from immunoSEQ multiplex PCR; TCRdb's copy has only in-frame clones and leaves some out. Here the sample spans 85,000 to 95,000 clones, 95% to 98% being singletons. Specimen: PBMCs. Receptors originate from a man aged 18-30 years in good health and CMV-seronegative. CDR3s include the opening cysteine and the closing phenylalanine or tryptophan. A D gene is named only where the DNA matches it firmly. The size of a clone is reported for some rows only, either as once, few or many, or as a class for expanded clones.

TGTGCCAGCAGCACCTCACTAGCGGCCACAGATACGCAGTATTTT | CASSTSLAATDTQYF | TRBJ2-3 | TRBV9 | TRBD2 | .
TGCAGCGTTGAGATGTGGGCAGGGGGGTACGGCTACACCTTC | CSVEMWAGGYGYTF | TRBJ1-2 | TRBV29-1 | TRBD1 | .
TGTGCCAGCAGTGCCAGAATGGGAGCGGGAGGTTTCCACGAGCAGTACTTC | CASSARMGAGGFHEQYF | TRBJ2-7 | TRBV6-1 | TRBD2 | .
TGTGCCAGCTCACCAATTTTACTCGACCAAGAGACCCAGTACTTC | CASSPILLDQETQYF | TRBJ2-5 | TRBV18 | . | .
TGTGCCAGTAGTATAGATTTTAGCGACCTCCAAGAGACCCAGTACTTC | CASSIDFSDLQETQYF | TRBJ2-5 | TRBV19 | . | .
TGTGCCAGTAGACAGGGACCTGACCAAGAGACCCAGTACTTC | CASRQGPDQETQYF | TRBJ2-5 | TRBV19 | . | .
TGTGCCAGCAGCCCCCCCGGGACTAGCGCCCGCACAGATACGCAGTATTTT | CASSPPGTSARTDTQYF | TRBJ2-3 | TRBV7-9 | TRBD2 | once
TGTGCCTGGAGGTTTGGTGAAGGGGATTTCAGGTTGGGCACTGAAGCTTTCTTT | CAWRFGEGDFRLGTEAFF | TRBJ1-1 | TRBV30 | . | once
TGTGCCAGCAGCCGGAGGACAGGGGCTTGGGCGGACAAAAACATTCAGTACTTC | CASSRRTGAWADKNIQYF | TRBJ2-4 | TRBV7-9 | TRBD1 | once
TGTGCCAGCAGCCCCTCCGCAGAGTACGGGGAGCAGTACTTC | CASSPSAEYGEQYF | TRBJ2-7 | TRBV7-3 | . | .
TGTGCCAGCAGCTTAGGCGTCGGGGGGGATCAGCCCCAGCATTTT | CASSLGVGGDQPQHF | TRBJ1-5 | TRBV7-9 | . | .
TGTGCCAGTAGTATGGGACAGGGGAACACCGGGGAGCTGTTTTTT | CASSMGQGNTGELFF | TRBJ2-2 | TRBV19 | TRBD1 | .
TGCAGCCTTAAACGCGACGGGGGCACAGATACGCAGTATTTT | CSLKRDGGTDTQYF | TRBJ2-3 | TRBV29-1 | . | .
TGTGCCAGCAGAATTGGGACAGGGGGCTATAGCAATCAGCCCCAGCATTTT | CASRIGTGGYSNQPQHF | TRBJ1-5 | TRBV28 | TRBD1 | .
TGTGCCAGTAACGGTCTAGCGGGAGTTGTCACCGGGGAGCTGTTTTTT | CASNGLAGVVTGELFF | TRBJ2-2 | TRBV19 | TRBD2 | .
TGTGCCAGCAGCTCCGGGACAGGGGGCTTTGATACGCAGTATTTT | CASSSGTGGFDTQYF | TRBJ2-3 | TRBV7-9 | TRBD1 | .
TGTGCCAGCAGCCCAACAGGGAGTTCCCATCAGCCCCAGCATTTT | CASSPTGSSHQPQHF | TRBJ1-5 | TRBV6-5 | . | once
TGTGCCAGCAGCCCCGGGACAGGGGGCTCCTATGGCTACACCTTC | CASSPGTGGSYGYTF | TRBJ1-2 | TRBV6-6 | TRBD1 | .
TGTGCCAGCTCACCACCGTTTAAAGCTAGCGGGAGTCAAGAGACCCAGTACTTC | CASSPPFKASGSQETQYF | TRBJ2-5 | TRBV18 | TRBD2 | .
TGTGCCAGCAGCCCAGAAGGACAGCACCCATCCTATGGCTACACCTTC | CASSPEGQHPSYGYTF | TRBJ1-2 | TRBV7-9 | . | .
TGTGCCAGCAGCCAAGAGGGACTGTCCAATAAGGATACGCAGTATTTT | CASSQEGLSNKDTQYF | TRBJ2-3 | TRBV4-2 | . | .
TGTGCCAGCAGTTACTCAGGGGTGCTAAGCAATGAGCAGTTCTTC | CASSYSGVLSNEQFF | TRBJ2-1 | TRBV6-5 | . | .
TGTGCCGTCTCTATCCGGGGGACTGAAGCTTTCTTT | CAVSIRGTEAFF | TRBJ1-1 | TRBV6-1 | . | .
TGTGCCAGCACCTGGGGGACTGGGGAATGGACCCAGTACTTC | CASTWGTGEWTQYF | TRBJ2-5 | TRBV6-1 | . | once
TGTGCCAGCTCTCCGTCGGGGAATCAGCCCCAGCATTTT | CASSPSGNQPQHF | TRBJ1-5 | TRBV18 | . | .
TGTGCCAGCAGCACTACTAGCGGGAGGAAGGCGCACGAGCAGTACTTC | CASSTTSGRKAHEQYF | TRBJ2-7 | TRBV7-3 | TRBD2 | .
TGTGCCAGTAGTATAGGAAGGACAGGGTCCTTCTACGAGCAGTACTTC | CASSIGRTGSFYEQYF | TRBJ2-7 | TRBV19 | TRBD1 | .
TGTGCCAGCAGCTTGGATTTGGGGCTGAACACTGAAGCTTTCTTT | CASSLDLGLNTEAFF | TRBJ1-1 | TRBV5-6 | . | .
TGTGCCAGCAGCCCCCTGGACACACGCACAGATACGCAGTATTTT | CASSPLDTRTDTQYF | TRBJ2-3 | TRBV7-8 | . | .
TGTGCCAGCAGCCCTCCAGAGACGGGAGGGTATGGCTACACCTTC | CASSPPETGGYGYTF | TRBJ1-2 | TRBV7-9 | . | .
TGTGCCAGCAGTTTATACCCGGGACAGGGTAACACTGAAGCTTTCTTT | CASSLYPGQGNTEAFF | TRBJ1-1 | TRBV27 | TRBD1 | .
TGTGCCAGCAGCGAAGGCGGGGGTTGGGGCTACACCTTC | CASSEGGGWGYTF | TRBJ1-2 | TRBV27 | . | .
TGTGCCAGCAGTTTACTGGCTAGCGGGAGTAGATCGGACATTCAGTACTTC | CASSLLASGSRSDIQYF | TRBJ2-4 | TRBV27 | TRBD2 | .
TGCAGCGTGGGGACAGGTGGGAATTCACCCCTCCACTTT | CSVGTGGNSPLHF | TRBJ1-6 | TRBV29-1 | TRBD1 | .
TGTGCCAGCCTAAAATGGGCCTCCTACGAGCAGTACTTC | CASLKWASYEQYF | TRBJ2-7 | TRBV6-1 | . | .
TGCGCCAGCAGCTTGGGACAATCGCACTCTGGAAACACCATATATTTT | CASSLGQSHSGNTIYF | TRBJ1-3 | TRBV5-1 | . | .
TGCGCCAGCAGCTTTGGAGAATCTGGAAACACCATATATTTT | CASSFGESGNTIYF | TRBJ1-3 | TRBV5-1 | . | .
TGTGCCAGTAGCAAGAGCTCAATCAACACTGAAGCTTTCTTT | CASSKSSINTEAFF | TRBJ1-1 | TRBV19 | . | .
TGTGCCAGCAGCTGGGGACAGAACACTGAAGCTTTCTTT | CASSWGQNTEAFF | TRBJ1-1 | TRBV5-6 | . | .
TGTGCCATCAGTGAGTCTGGACTAGCGGGCAATGAGCAGTTCTTC | CAISESGLAGNEQFF | TRBJ2-1 | TRBV10-3 | TRBD2 | .
TGTGCCAGTAGTTCTCGGGACTTTGGCTCCTACGAGCAGTACTTC | CASSSRDFGSYEQYF | TRBJ2-7 | TRBV19 | . | .
TGTGCCAGCAGCGCTCGACTAGCGGGTCCGAATGAGCAGTTCTTC | CASSARLAGPNEQFF | TRBJ2-1 | TRBV9 | TRBD2 | .
TGCAGCGCTGACACCAATCCGGGATACTACAATGAGCAGTTCTTC | CSADTNPGYYNEQFF | TRBJ2-1 | TRBV29-1 | . | .
TGCAGCGCCGACTCGAGTATAGTCAATGAGCAGTTCTTC | CSADSSIVNEQFF | TRBJ2-1 | TRBV29-1 | . | .
TGTGGGACAGGGTCCTACAATGAGCAGTTCTTC | CGTGSYNEQFF | TRBJ2-1 | TRBV6-6 | TRBD1 | .
TGTGCCAGCAGATCTCAGGTTAGCACTGAAGCTTTCTTT | CASRSQVSTEAFF | TRBJ1-1 | TRBV6-1 | . | .
TGTGCCACCAGCAGAGAAAGGGAGTTCAATGAGCAGTTCTTC | CATSREREFNEQFF | TRBJ2-1 | TRBV15 | . | .
TGTGCCAGCTCACCGCTCGGGACTAGCGGGATTCCAGATACGCAGTATTTT | CASSPLGTSGIPDTQYF | TRBJ2-3 | TRBV18 | TRBD2 | .
TGCGCCAGCAGCCACGGGACAGGGGACACAGATACGCAGTATTTT | CASSHGTGDTDTQYF | TRBJ2-3 | TRBV4-1 | TRBD1 | few
TGTGCCAGTAGGTCAACTAGCACAGATACGCAGTATTTT | CASRSTSTDTQYF | TRBJ2-3 | TRBV19 | . | .